The 19 T cell receptor beta chains listed next were all sequenced from one sample in a study of monozygotic twins with inflammatory bowel disease. TCRdb processed the 5' RACE reads again and assigns one entry to each CDR3 protein, with no DNA. The sample's table shows tens of thousands of distinct CDR3 sequences. Material for sequencing was blood. These receptors originate from a human donor with ulcerative colitis or Crohn's disease, or a healthy co-twin of an affected twin (not recorded which).

The chain employs TRBV5-1 and TRBJ1-1. CDR3 length equals 18 residues. The germline gives CDR1 SGHRS, CDR2 YFSETQ. CDR3 region: CASSLLSWTTRSNTEAFF.

The rearrangement uses TRBV5-5 and TRBJ1-1. The CDR3 contains 13 residues. Germline-derived CDR1 and CDR2 are SGHKS and YYEKEE (reference sequence). This CDR3 is CASSLYPNTEAFF.

CDR3 region: CSARDQGYEQYF. The genes are TRBV20-1 and TRBJ2-7. CDR3 length: 12 amino acids. CDR1 DFQATT and CDR2 SNEGSKA come from the germline V gene (reference sequence).

This sequence joins TRBV9 and TRBJ1-3; the D gene TCRdb calls, TRBD1, cannot be checked with no DNA. The germline V gene encodes CDR1 SGDLS and CDR2 YYNGEE. The CDR3 spans 13 residues. The CDR3 spells CASSKGAGNTIYF.

The CDR3 is CASSGTGTGTYGYTF. The chain joins TRBV25-1 to TRBJ1-2; TCRdb indicates TRBD1, and absent DNA this call remains unverified. The germline gives CDR1 MGHDK, CDR2 SYGVNS. The CDR3 runs 15 residues.

The chain joins TRBV11-1 to TRBJ2-3. This CDR3 spans 18 amino acids. Germline loops: CDR1 SGHAT, CDR2 FQDESV (reference sequence). Here the CDR3 reads CASSLDTPSREPTDTQYF.

The gene calls are TRBV5-6 and TRBJ1-2. The CDR3 runs 13 residues. Germline values: CDR1 SGHDT, CDR2 YYEEEE. The CDR3 region is CASSLFGEVGYTF.

The chain employs TRBV20-1 and TRBJ1-6. Per the germline V gene, CDR1 is DFQATT and CDR2 is SNEGSKA (reference sequence). There are 15 residues in the CDR3. This chain's CDR3 is CSATRTVRGDSPLHF.

The chain combines TRBV3-1 with TRBJ2-7. The CDR3 is 11 amino acids. The germline V gene has CDR1 LGHDT and CDR2 YNNKEL (reference sequence). The chain's CDR3 is CASSQRYEQYF.

V gene TRBV11-2 combines with J gene TRBJ2-7. CDR3 length equals 14 residues. Germline CDR1 and CDR2: SGHAT and FQNNGV. The CDR3 protein is CASSLETVGYEQYF.

V is TRBV20-1 and J is TRBJ2-2; TCRdb names TRBD1, which stays unverified in the absence of DNA. Per germline, CDR1 DFQATT and CDR2 SNEGSKA (reference sequence). There are 14 residues in the CDR3. This CDR3 is CSAKLGEESGELFF.

The rearrangement joins TRBV9 to TRBJ2-7; without DNA, the TCRdb call of TRBD2 cannot be checked. CDR1 SGDLS and CDR2 YYNGEE come from the germline V gene. This CDR3 comprises 15 residues. This CDR3 reads CASSPSGSGDYEQYF.

J is TRBJ1-2 and V is TRBV20-1; absent DNA, TCRdb's TRBD1 call cannot be checked. CDR3 size: 13 residues. Germline assignment: CDR1 DFQATT and CDR2 SNEGSKA (reference sequence). CDR3 in amino acids: CSARTPGIRGYTF.

The CDR3 region is CASIVGNTIYF. This chain connects TRBV6-6 to TRBJ1-3. The germline gives CDR1 MNHNY, CDR2 SVGAGI (reference sequence). The CDR3 length is 11 residues.

The rearrangement joins TRBV7-9 to TRBJ1-1. CDR3 length equals 14 residues. CDR1 SEHNR and CDR2 FQNEAQ come from the germline V gene (reference sequence). The CDR3: CASSLSRERVVAFF.

CDR3 loop: CASSYRDDEQFF. The V call is TRBV5-1, the J call TRBJ2-1; TCRdb selects TRBD1, and the lack of DNA leaves this call unchecked. CDR3 length: 12 amino acids. CDR1 and CDR2 from the germline V gene are SGHRS and YFSETQ.

The genes are TRBV5-1 and TRBJ1-6; the TRBD1 assignment by TCRdb is unverifiable without DNA. The germline V gene has CDR1 SGHRS and CDR2 YFSETQ. The CDR3 has 15 residues. The CDR3 is CASSLGQLYNSPLHF. Filled out from reference TRBV5-1 and TRBJ1-6, the complete variable domain reads KAGVTQTPRYLIKTRGQQVTLSCSPISGHRSVSWYQQTPGQGLQFLFEYFSETQRNKGNFPGRFSGRQFSNSRSEMNVSTLELGDSALYLCASSLGQLYNSPLHFGNGTRLTVT.

The chain carries TRBV6-1 and TRBJ1-2. This CDR3 is built from 17 residues. Germline lookup yields CDR1 MNHNS and CDR2 SASEGT. This CDR3 is CASSESGLVGLNYGYTF.

The J gene is TRBJ2-3, the V gene TRBV7-3; the D call of TRBD1 rests on TCRdb alone, since no DNA is present to check it. The CDR3 has 15 residues. Germline-derived CDR1 and CDR2 are SGHTA and FQGTGA. The CDR3 sequence is CASSLSRGLTDTQYF.